This T cell receptor (beta chain) was recorded in a study of cytomegalovirus exposure and HLA in healthy donors. Regarding the study as a whole: In a later analysis, parvovirus B19, influenza, CMV and Epstein-Barr virus appeared linked to several top co-occurrence clusters.

PCR involved 60 Vbeta and 13 Jbeta primers. This table comes from immunoSEQ multiplex PCR, and its TCRdb copy is limited to in-frame clones, with some not included. The sample lists around 93,000 clones; roughly 82% were seen once. V dropped 0 bases and J dropped 5; count of bases not matched to a gene: 4. Per germline, CDR1 MNHEY and CDR2 SVGAGI. The CDR3 is 15 amino acids. This clone was detected a few times. What it binds is not known. The TCR originated in a man between 25 and 39 years old in good health and CMV-seropositive. The sample was PBMCs. The chain is built from TRBV6-5 and TRBJ2-5, with TRBD1 identical over 9 bases. The CDR3 sequence is CASSYSGTGLETQYF. For the CDR3, the DNA is TGTGCCAGCAGTTACTCAGGGACAGGGCTGGAGACCCAGTACTTC.